Here is one T cell receptor (beta chain) with its context. Its specificity is not known. These data belong to a study of post-analysis software for immune sequencing data. Study context: Relapsing-remitting, secondary progressive and progressive-relapsing multiple sclerosis were all included among the disease courses. General study findings and limits: Patients showed TRBV5-6, TRBV5-1 and TRBV20-1 among roughly five TRBV segments more frequent than in controls.

Unique molecular identifiers featured in each of the TCR beta cDNA libraries. MiXCR, applied by TCRdb to the PCR reads, yields one record per CDR3 protein. The sample yields under 650,000 distinct CDR3 sequences, 44% seen once. V gave up 2 bases and J gave up 12 bases, with 11 bases separating them. The CDR3 is 12 residues long. V is TRBV12-3 or TRBV12-4 and J is TRBJ2-1; tentatively, D is TRBD1 (6 bases). Sequenced: blood. The source is a girl aged 10 to 17 with multiple sclerosis. This chain's CDR3 is CASSLLLRGQFF. The DNA of the CDR3 is TGTGCCAGCAGTTTACTCCTCAGGGGGCAGTTCTTC.